Listed here are 26 T cell receptor beta chains from one sample, sequenced in a study of cytomegalovirus exposure and HLA in healthy donors. The primer mix had 60 Vbeta and 13 Jbeta primers. Libraries were prepared by immunoSEQ multiplex PCR; TCRdb keeps only in-frame clonotypes and omits some of them. The profile shows approximately 150,000 clones, about 80% of them singletons. Sample: PBMCs. These receptors were obtained from a man aged 35-49 years in good health and CMV-seronegative.

J is TRBJ2-1 and V is TRBV2; 13 nucleotides line up with TRBD2. This CDR3 is built from 18 residues. From germline, CDR1 is SNHLY and CDR2 FYNNEI. The trim removed 6 bases at V and 0 bases at J, leaving 8 bases unmatched. CDR3 residues: CASRRLAGGRSSYNEQFF. The CDR3 coding sequence is TGTGCCAGCAGGCGACTAGCGGGAGGCCGGAGCTCCTACAATGAGCAGTTCTTC. The complete variable domain, with remaining parts taken from reference TRBV2 and TRBJ2-1, reads EPEVTQTPSHQVTQMGQEVILRCVPISNHLYFYWYRQILGQKVEFLVSFYNNEISEKSEIFDDQFSVERPDGSNFTLKIRSTKLEDSAMYFCASRRLAGGRSSYNEQFFGPGTRLTVL.

The J gene is TRBJ1-5, the V gene TRBV29-1; unclear D gene. V was clipped by 6 bases and J by 6 bases, with 3 bases between them. Germline V gene lookup returns CDR1 SQVTM and CDR2 ANQGSEA. The CDR3 has 9 residues. CDR3 nucleotides: TGCAGCGTCCTTCAGCCCCAGCATTTT. Translated: CSVLQPQHF.

The V call is TRBV5-8, the J call TRBJ1-1; no clear D gene. CDR1 and CDR2 (germline): SGHTS, YDEGEE. This CDR3 comprises 13 residues. Between the trimmed V and J ends, which lost 0 bases and 2 bases, there was a span of 5 bases. The CDR3 DNA follows: TGTGCCAGCAGCTTGGACATAAACACTGAAGCTTTCTTT. This sequence encodes CASSLDINTEAFF.

The chain recombines TRBV19 with TRBJ2-2; 8 bases line up with TRBD1. Germline-derived CDR1 and CDR2 are LNHDA and SQIVND (reference sequence). With 6 bases clipped from V and 4 bases from J, the junction kept 7 bases outside the gene matches. The CDR3 covers 15 residues. The CDR3 nucleotides read TGTGCCAGTAGCGAGGACAGGGAGTCCACCGGGGAGCTGTTTTTT. Its translation: CASSEDRESTGELFF.

The rearrangement links TRBV11-2 to TRBJ2-1; TRBD1 aligns across 9 bases. After removal of 0 bases from V and 5 bases from J, the junction contained 11 bases not matched to a gene. This CDR3 spans 18 amino acids. Germline-derived CDR1 and CDR2 are SGHAT and FQNNGV. The CDR3 region has the DNA TGTGCCAGCAGCTTAGACGGGACAGGGATTACTCGGGACAATGAGCAGTTCTTC. It translates to CASSLDGTGITRDNEQFF.

V usage is TRBV7-9 and J usage is TRBJ2-7, with a weak D call TRBD1 (5 bases). Trimming removed 8 bases at V and 2 bases at J, with 16 bases between. CDR1 SEHNR and CDR2 FQNEAQ come from the germline V gene (reference sequence). The CDR3 has 14 amino acids. CDR3 sequence reads: CASESAWGAYEQYV. The CDR3 region has the DNA TGTGCCAGCGAATCCGCCTGGGGCGCCTACGAGCAGTACGTC.

The chain employs TRBV5-1 and TRBJ2-1, with TRBD1 matching 8 bases. The CDR3 contains 13 residues. Trimming removed 5 bases from V and 8 bases from J; junction bases left unmatched: 6. In germline, CDR1 is SGHRS, CDR2 YFSETQ. The CDR3 DNA reads TGCGCCAGCAGTTCGCAGGGGGCTGATGAGCAGTTCTTC. Translating it yields CASSSQGADEQFF.

The CDR3: CASSFGFSSYNEQFF. The CDR3 nucleotides are TGTGCCAGCAGCTTCGGGTTTAGCTCCTACAATGAGCAGTTCTTC. The rearrangement links TRBV7-3 to TRBJ2-1, with D uncertain. Germline loops: CDR1 SGHTA, CDR2 FQGTGA. The CDR3 is 15 amino acids. The ends were cut back, 3 bases at V and 0 bases at J, with 9 bases in the middle.

V usage is TRBV5-1 and J usage is TRBJ1-1; a possible D gene is TRBD1 (5 bases). The CDR3 is made up of 15 amino acids. V was trimmed by 4 bases and J by 1 base, leaving 14 bases between them. Looked up from germline, CDR1 is SGHRS and CDR2 is YFSETQ. CDR3 loop: CASSPGLPGNTEAFF. For the CDR3, the DNA is TGCGCCAGCAGCCCGGGACTCCCGGGGAACACTGAAGCTTTCTTT.

The genes are TRBV7-3 and TRBJ2-1; a possible D gene is TRBD2 (6 bases). The CDR3 is made up of 14 amino acids. V shed 2 bases and J shed 7 bases, with 12 bases lying between them. From germline, CDR1 is SGHTA and CDR2 FQGTGA. The CDR3 DNA sequence: TGTGCCAGCAGCTTAGGGCTAGCGCCGAATGAGCAGTTCTTC. Amino acids: CASSLGLAPNEQFF.

The chain combines TRBV7-9 with TRBJ2-3; TRBD1 might be the D (5 bases). The CDR3 totals 18 residues. Trimming removed 5 bases from V and 3 bases from J, with 24 bases in between. Germline V gene sequence: CDR1 SEHNR, CDR2 FQNEAQ (reference sequence). CDR3 DNA: TGTGCCAGCAGCACCTATTGGGCAACAGGTCTCGCAACAGATACGCAGTATTTT. As protein: CASSTYWATGLATDTQYF.

V gene TRBV28 combines with J gene TRBJ2-6; D ambiguous. V dropped 9 bases and J dropped 4 bases, with 13 bases sitting between them. The CDR3 sequence is 14 residues long. Germline CDR1 MDHEN, CDR2 SYDVKM. CDR3 sequence: CASREVVGANVLTF. CDR3 nucleotide sequence: TGTGCCAGTAGAGAGGTAGTCGGGGCCAACGTCCTGACTTTC.

This chain links TRBV4-1 with TRBJ2-7, with a weak D call TRBD2 (6 bases). Trimming left V 0 bases short and J 5 bases short, with 11 bases between. CDR1 is MGHRA and CDR2 is YSYEKL in the germline V gene. The CDR3 contains 14 residues. The CDR3 coding sequence is TGCGCCAGCAGCCAAGATGGAGGGGTCAACGAGCAGTACTTC. The encoded protein is CASSQDGGVNEQYF.

The genes are TRBV7-2 and TRBJ2-2; 10 nucleotides match TRBD1. V was pared by 5 bases and J by 5 bases, with 8 bases of the junction left unmatched. The CDR3 consists of 16 residues. Germline lookup yields CDR1 SGHTA and CDR2 FQGNSA. In DNA, the CDR3 is TGTGCCAGCAGCCCGCGTGGGGGACAGGGGACCGGGGAGCTGTTTTTT. Its translation: CASSPRGGQGTGELFF.

This clone has a handful of counts. The chain links TRBV6-6 to TRBJ2-7; maybe TRBD1 (5 bases). Trimming removed 6 bases from V and 5 bases from J, with 17 bases in between. The CDR3 spans 14 residues. The V gene's germline CDR1 is MNHNY and CDR2 SVGAGI (reference sequence). CDR3 nucleotide sequence: TGTGCCAGCAGCTCGGCGGCAGGGTACAACGAGCAGTACTTC. Translating gives CASSSAAGYNEQYF.

V gene TRBV7-2 combines with J gene TRBJ1-5; D call uncertain. CDR1 and CDR2 from the germline V gene are SGHTA and FQGNSA. This CDR3 is built from 15 residues. The V gene lost 1 base and the J gene lost 7 bases, with 14 bases spanning the gap. The CDR3 loop is CASSLDPLAVQPQHF. CDR3 coding DNA: TGTGCCAGCAGCTTAGACCCCCTCGCGGTACAGCCCCAGCATTTT. The full variable domain, its missing parts supplied by reference TRBV7-2 and TRBJ1-5, is GAGVSQSPSNKVTEKGKDVELRCDPISGHTALYWYRQSLGQGLEFLIYFQGNSAPDKSGLPSDRFSAERTGGSVSTLTIQRTQQEDSAVYLCASSLDPLAVQPQHFGDGTRLSIL.

The chain carries TRBV2 and TRBJ2-1; 9 nucleotides line up with TRBD2. The V and J ends lost 8 bases and 11 bases, in that order; junction bases with no gene match: 13. This CDR3 contains 14 residues. Germline CDR1 SNHLY, CDR2 FYNNEI. The CDR3 loop is CASLTGLATPQQFF. Here the CDR3 DNA reads TGTGCCAGCCTAACGGGACTAGCAACACCACAGCAGTTCTTC.

The chain couples TRBV11-2 to TRBJ1-2; D unclear. The CDR3 is made up of 13 amino acids. The germline V and J ends were trimmed by 5 bases and 8 bases, with 15 bases remaining between them. Looked up from germline, CDR1 is SGHAT and CDR2 is FQNNGV. In nucleotides, the CDR3 is TGTGCCAGCAGCCCTCTGGGCCTCTTCGGCTACACCTTC. It codes for CASSPLGLFGYTF.

To note about this clone: The junction differs from germline at one of its ends, possibly a read error. The chain recombines TRBV6-6 with TRBJ2-4, with TRBD2 matching over 9 bases. Germline CDR1 and CDR2: MNHNY and SVGAGI (reference sequence). CDR3 length equals 16 residues. The CDR3 protein is CASTLSGSIAKNSQYF. CDR3 DNA sequence: TGTGCCAGCACGCTTAGCGGGAGCATCGCCAAAAACAGTCAGTACTTC.

The CDR3: CASSWGLAGGNEQFF. CDR3 coding DNA: TGTGCCAGCAGTTGGGGACTAGCGGGAGGAAATGAGCAGTTCTTC. V usage is TRBV7-9 and J usage is TRBJ2-1, with TRBD2 identical over 15 bases. The CDR3 totals 15 residues. Germline V gene sequence: CDR1 SEHNR, CDR2 FQNEAQ (reference sequence). Trimming cost V 6 bases and J 7 bases; bases outside gene matches: 4.

The J gene is TRBJ1-1, the V gene TRBV27; TRBD1 aligns across 9 bases. In germline, CDR1 is MNHEY, CDR2 SMNVEV (reference sequence). The CDR3 runs to 16 residues. The V gene end was trimmed by 4 bases and the J gene end by 3 bases; junction bases not matched to a gene: 9. CDR3 nucleotides: TGTGCCAGCAGTTCGGGGACAGGGTGGAGGGACACTGAAGCTTTCTTT. Amino acid sequence: CASSSGTGWRDTEAFF.

The V call is TRBV6-5, the J call TRBJ1-1; 7 nucleotides line up with TRBD1. With 7 bases clipped from V and 3 bases from J, the junction kept 8 bases outside the gene matches. There are 14 residues in the CDR3. Germline values: CDR1 MNHEY, CDR2 SVGAGI. The DNA for the CDR3 is TGTGCCAGCATCCGGGACAGTACCCACACTGAAGCTTTCTTT. Its translation: CASIRDSTHTEAFF.

Points on this clone: The junction differs from germline at one of its ends, possibly a read error. The CDR3 sequence: CASSSFSGAAGANGLTF. DNA for the CDR3: TGTGCCAGCAGCTCTTTCTCAGGGGCTGCTGGGGCCAACGGCCTGACTTTC. The J gene is TRBJ2-6, the V gene TRBV11-3; the D gene is possibly TRBD1 (6 bases). The CDR3 runs to 17 residues. Germline loops: CDR1 SGHNT, CDR2 YENEEA.

The rearrangement joins TRBV2 to TRBJ2-1; 9 nucleotides match TRBD2. Germline trimming cut 3 bases from V and 5 bases from J; bases unmatched to any gene: 5. The CDR3 sequence is 15 residues long. Germline CDR1 is SNHLY and CDR2 is FYNNEI. The CDR3 loop reads CASSDRLAANNEQFF. DNA for the CDR3: TGTGCCAGCAGTGACCGACTAGCGGCTAACAATGAGCAGTTCTTC.

This sequence joins TRBV19 and TRBJ1-1; no reliable D call. The CDR3 has 11 amino acids. Trimming stripped 8 bases from V and 4 bases from J, with 8 bases between. Germline V lookup: CDR1 LNHDA, CDR2 SQIVND (reference sequence). The CDR3 region has the DNA TGTGCCAGTTGGGAGGGCACTGAAGCTTTCTTT. It translates to CASWEGTEAFF.

This clone came up once. This chain uses TRBV19 with TRBJ2-3, with D unresolved. V lost 2 bases, J lost 1 base, and 7 bases lay in between. Germline CDR1 reads LNHDA; CDR2 reads SQIVND (reference sequence). This CDR3 comprises 14 residues. This chain's CDR3 is CASSIQARTDTQYF. Here the CDR3 DNA reads TGTGCCAGTAGTATACAGGCCCGCACAGATACGCAGTATTTT.